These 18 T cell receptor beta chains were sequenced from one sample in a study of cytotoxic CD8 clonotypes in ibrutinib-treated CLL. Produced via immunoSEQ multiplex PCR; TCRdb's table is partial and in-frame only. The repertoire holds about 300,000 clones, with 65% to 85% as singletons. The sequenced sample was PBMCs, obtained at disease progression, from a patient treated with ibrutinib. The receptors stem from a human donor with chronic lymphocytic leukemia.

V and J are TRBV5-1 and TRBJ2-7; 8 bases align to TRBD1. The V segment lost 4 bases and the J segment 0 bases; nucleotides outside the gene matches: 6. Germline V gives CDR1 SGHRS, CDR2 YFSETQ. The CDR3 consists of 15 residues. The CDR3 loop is CASSLRQGSSYEQYF. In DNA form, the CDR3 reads TGCGCCAGCAGCCTCAGACAGGGGAGCTCCTACGAGCAGTACTTC.

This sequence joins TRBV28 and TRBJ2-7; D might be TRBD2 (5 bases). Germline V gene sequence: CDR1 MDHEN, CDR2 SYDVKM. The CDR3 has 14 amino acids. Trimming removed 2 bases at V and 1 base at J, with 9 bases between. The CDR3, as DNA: TGTGCCAGCAGTTTACTAGCAGTATCCTACGAGCAGTACTTC. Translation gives CASSLLAVSYEQYF.

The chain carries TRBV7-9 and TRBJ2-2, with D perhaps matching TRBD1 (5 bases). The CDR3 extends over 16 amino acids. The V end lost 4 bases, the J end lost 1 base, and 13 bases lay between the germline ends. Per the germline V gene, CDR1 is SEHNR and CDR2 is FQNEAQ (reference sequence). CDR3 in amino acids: CASSSKGVWNTGELFF. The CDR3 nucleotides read TGTGCCAGCAGCTCAAAAGGGGTCTGGAACACCGGGGAGCTGTTTTTT. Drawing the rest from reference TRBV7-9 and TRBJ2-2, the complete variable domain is DTGVSQNPRHKITKRGQNVTFRCDPISEHNRLYWYRQTLGQGPEFLTYFQNEAQLEKSRLLSDRFSAERPKGSFSTLEIQRTEQGDSAMYLCASSSKGVWNTGELFFGEGSRLTVL.

The CDR3 coding sequence is TGTGCCATCAGTGAGTCGAACCGTACCTACGAGCAGTACTTC. It is translated as CAISESNRTYEQYF. V and J are TRBV10-3 and TRBJ2-7; no reliable D call. Trimming took 0 bases from V and 2 from J, leaving 8 bases between them. Germline lookup yields CDR1 ENHRY and CDR2 SYGVKD. The CDR3 totals 14 residues.

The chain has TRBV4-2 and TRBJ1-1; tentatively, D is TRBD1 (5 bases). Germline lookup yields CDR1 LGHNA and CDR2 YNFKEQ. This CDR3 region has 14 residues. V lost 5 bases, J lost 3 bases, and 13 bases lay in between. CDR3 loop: CASSVGGGDTEAFF. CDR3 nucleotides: TGTGCCAGCAGCGTAGGTGGAGGGGACACTGAAGCTTTCTTT.

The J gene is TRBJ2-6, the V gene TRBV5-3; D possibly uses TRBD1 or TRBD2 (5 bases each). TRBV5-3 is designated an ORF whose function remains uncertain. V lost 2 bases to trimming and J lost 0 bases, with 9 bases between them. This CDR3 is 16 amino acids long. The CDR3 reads CARSLGGTSGANVLTF. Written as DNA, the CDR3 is TGTGCCAGAAGCTTAGGTGGGACCTCTGGGGCCAACGTCCTGACTTTC.

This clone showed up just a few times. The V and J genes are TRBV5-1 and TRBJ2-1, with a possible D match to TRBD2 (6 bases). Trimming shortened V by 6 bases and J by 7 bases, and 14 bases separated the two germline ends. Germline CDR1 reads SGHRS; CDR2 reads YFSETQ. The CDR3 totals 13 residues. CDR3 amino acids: CASKLRDLNEQFF. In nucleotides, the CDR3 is TGCGCCAGCAAATTGAGGGACTTGAATGAGCAGTTCTTC.

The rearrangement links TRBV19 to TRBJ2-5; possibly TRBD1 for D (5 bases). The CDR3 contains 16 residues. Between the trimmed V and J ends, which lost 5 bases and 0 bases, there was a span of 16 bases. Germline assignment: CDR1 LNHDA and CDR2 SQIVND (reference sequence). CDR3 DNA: TGTGCCAGTAGTCGTGGGGCAGGAACGTACCAAGAGACCCAGTACTTC. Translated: CASSRGAGTYQETQYF.

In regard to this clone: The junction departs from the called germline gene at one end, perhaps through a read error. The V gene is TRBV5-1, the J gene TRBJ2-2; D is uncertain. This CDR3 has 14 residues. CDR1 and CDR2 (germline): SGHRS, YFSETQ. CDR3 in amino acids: CASTLRLGTGELFF. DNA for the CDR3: TGCGCCAGCACCTTGAGGTTGGGGACCGGGGAGCTGTTTTTT.

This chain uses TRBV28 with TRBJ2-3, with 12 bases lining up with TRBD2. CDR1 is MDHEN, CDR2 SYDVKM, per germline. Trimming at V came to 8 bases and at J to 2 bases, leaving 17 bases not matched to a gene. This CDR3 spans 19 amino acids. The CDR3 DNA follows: TGTGCCAGCCTTGAAAACCTAGCGGGAGGGCCACAGCCCACAGATACGCAGTATTTT. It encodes CASLENLAGGPQPTDTQYF.

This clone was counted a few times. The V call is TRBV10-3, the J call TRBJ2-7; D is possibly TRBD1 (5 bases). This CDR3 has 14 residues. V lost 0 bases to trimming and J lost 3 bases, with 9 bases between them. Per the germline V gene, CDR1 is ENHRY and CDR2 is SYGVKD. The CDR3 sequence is CAISESVRDYEQYF. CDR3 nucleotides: TGTGCCATCAGTGAGTCGGTCAGGGACTACGAGCAGTACTTC.

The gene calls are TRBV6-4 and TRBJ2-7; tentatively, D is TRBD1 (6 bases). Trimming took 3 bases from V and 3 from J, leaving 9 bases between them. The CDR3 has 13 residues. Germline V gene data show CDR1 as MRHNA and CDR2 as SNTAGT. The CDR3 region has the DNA TGTGCCAGCAGTGAAGACAGGTTCTACGAGCAGTACTTC. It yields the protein CASSEDRFYEQYF.

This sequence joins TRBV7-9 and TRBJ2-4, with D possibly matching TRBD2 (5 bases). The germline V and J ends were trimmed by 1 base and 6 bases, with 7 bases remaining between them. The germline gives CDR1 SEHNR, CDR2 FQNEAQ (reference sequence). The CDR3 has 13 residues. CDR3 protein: CASSLVGRNIQYF. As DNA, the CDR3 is TGTGCCAGCAGCTTAGTTGGGAGAAACATTCAGTACTTC.

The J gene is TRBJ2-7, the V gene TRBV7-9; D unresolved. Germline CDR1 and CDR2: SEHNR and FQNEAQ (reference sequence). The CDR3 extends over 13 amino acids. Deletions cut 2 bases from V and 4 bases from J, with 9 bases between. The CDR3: CASSLPLDYEQYF. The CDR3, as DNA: TGTGCCAGCAGCTTACCCCTGGATTACGAGCAGTACTTC.

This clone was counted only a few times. The CDR3, as DNA: TGCGCCAGCAGCTTGGTCGGGATCACAGATACGCAGTATTTT. As protein: CASSLVGITDTQYF. V and J are TRBV5-1 and TRBJ2-3, with D possibly TRBD2 on 5 matching bases. Germline V gives CDR1 SGHRS, CDR2 YFSETQ. V was shortened by 0 bases and J by 2 bases, with 7 bases between the two germline ends. The CDR3 spans 14 residues.

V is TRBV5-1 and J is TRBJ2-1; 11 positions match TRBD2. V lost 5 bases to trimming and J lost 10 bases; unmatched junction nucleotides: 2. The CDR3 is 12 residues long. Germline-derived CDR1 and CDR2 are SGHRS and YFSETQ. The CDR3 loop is CASSTSGGEQFF. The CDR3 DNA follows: TGCGCCAGCAGTACTAGCGGGGGAGAGCAGTTCTTC.

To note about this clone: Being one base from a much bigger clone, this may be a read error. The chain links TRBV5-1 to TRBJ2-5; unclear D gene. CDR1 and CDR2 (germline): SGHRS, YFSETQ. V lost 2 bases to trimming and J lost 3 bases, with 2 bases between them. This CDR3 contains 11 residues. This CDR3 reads CASSFEETQYF. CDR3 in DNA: TGCGCCAGCAGCTTTGAAGAGACCCAGTACTTC.

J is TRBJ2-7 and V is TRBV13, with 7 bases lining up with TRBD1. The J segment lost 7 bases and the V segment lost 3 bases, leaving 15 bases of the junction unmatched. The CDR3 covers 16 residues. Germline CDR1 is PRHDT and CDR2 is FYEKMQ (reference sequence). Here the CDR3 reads CASSFAQGTKRGEQYF. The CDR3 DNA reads TGTGCCAGCAGCTTCGCACAGGGGACCAAAAGGGGGGAGCAGTACTTC.